What follows are 9 T cell receptor beta chains derived from one specimen sequenced in a study of response to subunit inactivated influenza vaccine. In TCRdb, the RT-PCR reads were re-called with MiXCR into one record per CDR3 protein. The sample lists roughly 630,000 distinct CDR3 sequences, 14% occurring once. Material: PBMCs from blood, obtained approximately 15 days before vaccination. These receptors all stem from a man in his fifties who received an inactivated influenza vaccine.

The rearrangement joins TRBV6-2 or TRBV6-3 to TRBJ2-1; unclear D gene. CDR1 is MNHEY and CDR2 is SVGEGT in the germline V gene. The CDR3 runs to 13 residues. Deletions cut 4 bases from V and 7 bases from J, with 11 bases between. In nucleotides, the CDR3 is TGTGCCAGCAGTTCCCTCCGCGCAAATGAGCAGTTCTTC. Amino acids: CASSSLRANEQFF.

In the case of this clonotype: A much larger clone lies one base from this, so it may be a read error. The CDR3 sequence: CSAREHKAYEQYF. In DNA, the CDR3 is TGCAGTGCTAGAGAACACAAGGCCTACGAGCAGTACTTC. The chain has TRBV20-1 and TRBJ2-7, with D hard to call. Per the germline V gene, CDR1 is DFQATT and CDR2 is SNEGSKA (reference sequence). Trimming pared 0 bases from V and 2 bases from J, leaving 8 bases between. The CDR3 consists of 13 residues.

This clonotype came up a few times. The V call is TRBV12-3 or TRBV12-4, the J call TRBJ2-7, with D uncertain. The CDR3 is 13 residues long. V was clipped by 2 bases and J by 6 bases, with 11 bases between them. The CDR3, as DNA: TGTGCCAGCAGTTTATCGTACGGGTTCGAGCAGTACTTC. It encodes CASSLSYGFEQYF.

The V and J genes are TRBV29-1 and TRBJ2-1; 8 positions match TRBD2. Germline loops: CDR1 SQVTM, CDR2 ANQGSEA. J lost 8 bases, V lost 4 bases, and 4 bases had no gene match. The CDR3 extends over 12 amino acids. The CDR3 spells CSVGGRGDEQFF. Here the CDR3 DNA reads TGCAGCGTTGGGGGGCGGGGGGATGAGCAGTTCTTC.

This clonotype was picked up a small number of times. The J gene is TRBJ2-7, the V gene TRBV27; 11 bases match TRBD1. Germline CDR1 reads MNHEY; CDR2 reads SMNVEV (reference sequence). This CDR3 is 15 amino acids long. J was trimmed by 6 bases and V by 0 bases; bases with no gene match: 4. DNA for the CDR3: TGTGCCAGCAGTTTATCCCGGACAGGGGGCATCGAGCAGTACTTC. Translated: CASSLSRTGGIEQYF.

The rearrangement uses TRBV5-6 and TRBJ2-7; D could derive from TRBD1 or TRBD2 (5 bases each). Trimming took off 0 bases at V and 2 bases at J, with 9 bases between the two ends. Germline CDR1 is SGHDT and CDR2 is YYEEEE. The CDR3 has 14 residues. The CDR3 protein is CASSLDGGTYEQYF. The CDR3 bases are TGTGCCAGCAGCTTGGATGGGGGAACCTACGAGCAGTACTTC.

This clonotype appeared a few times. The chain joins TRBV18 to TRBJ2-7; 9 positions agree with TRBD1. The CDR3 consists of 14 residues. J gave up 6 bases and V 4 bases, and 7 bases lay outside the gene matches. Germline V CDR1 and CDR2: KGHSH, LQKENI. The CDR3 nucleotides read TGTGCCAGCTCACACAGGGGGCGCCGAGGCGAGCAGTACTTC. Translated, it gives CASSHRGRRGEQYF.

This clonotype has at least ten counts. The genes are TRBV28 and TRBJ1-6; 8 positions agree with TRBD1. V lost 3 bases, J lost 4 bases, and 11 bases stayed unmatched. Germline CDR1 is MDHEN and CDR2 is SYDVKM. CDR3 length equals 18 residues. This CDR3 reads CASSFQTTGALYNSPLHF. DNA of the CDR3: TGTGCCAGCAGTTTTCAGACGACAGGGGCGTTATATAATTCACCCCTCCACTTT.

This clonotype was counted between two and nine times. CDR3 in amino acids: CASTPFGGLTLNTEAFF. DNA for the CDR3: TGTGCCAGCACCCCCTTTGGAGGGCTAACCTTGAACACTGAAGCTTTCTTT. The chain combines TRBV6-1 with TRBJ1-1; the D is unclear. The CDR3 consists of 17 residues. CDR1 MNHNS and CDR2 SASEGT come from the germline V gene. V was cut by 7 bases and J by 0 bases, with 21 bases left in between.